A selection of T cell receptor beta chains follows, all from one sample in a study of primary melanoma T cells and metastatic recurrence. Clones were sequenced by immunoSEQ multiplex PCR, and TCRdb holds only the in-frame ones, with some missing. The sample has 1,200 or so clones; around 87% are singletons. The specimen was melanoma tumor tissue. The source of these receptors is a human donor with melanoma. Both conserved end residues are part of each CDR3. D genes are given only for firm matches. Clone size is given for some rows only: seen once, a few or many times, or a class if the clone is expanded.

TRBD2,few,TRBV6-8,TRBJ2-1,TGTGCCAGCAGTTACCGGCGGGAGAAGAATGAGCAGTTCTTC,CASSYRREKNEQFF
TRBD1,.,TRBV11-3,TRBJ1-1,TGTGCCAGCAGCTTAGGAGTAAAACGGGTGGGACAGGGGAGGACTGAAGCTTTCTTT,CASSLGVKRVGQGRTEAFF
TRBD2,.,TRBV11-3,TRBJ2-1,TGTGCCAGCAGCTCACTAGCGGGCCGGGATGAGCAGTTCTTC,CASSSLAGRDEQFF
TRBD1,.,TRBV18,TRBJ2-7,TGTGCCAGCTCAGCCGGGACAGGAAACTCCTATGAGCAGTACTTC,CASSAGTGNSYEQYF
.,.,TRBV6-8,TRBJ2-3,TGTGCCAGCAGTTACTCCGACACAGATACGCAGTATTTT,CASSYSDTDTQYF
TRBD1,.,TRBV11-3,TRBJ1-1,TGTGCCAGCAGCAATCCGGAACAGGGGACCACTGAAGCTTTCTTT,CASSNPEQGTTEAFF
.,few,TRBV11-3,TRBJ1-1,TGTGCCAGCAGCCGCCGGGTAGGGGGGGACACTGAAGCTTTCTTT,CASSRRVGGDTEAFF
.,.,TRBV11-3,TRBJ2-3,TGTGCCAGCAGCTCCGAGGGACGGCGGGGACCAGATACGCAGTATTTT,CASSSEGRRGPDTQYF
.,.,TRBV11-3,TRBJ2-7,TGTGCCAGCAGCGCCGGTCGAGAGTGGGGCGAGCAGTACTTC,CASSAGREWGEQYF
TRBD2,few,TRBV6-8,TRBJ2-1,TGTGCCAGCAGGGCCGGACTAGCGGGACACAATGAGCAGTTCTTC,CASRAGLAGHNEQFF
.,.,TRBV12-5,TRBJ1-1,TGTGCTAGTAGTTTTGGGAGGGACACTGAAGCTTTCTTT,CASSFGRDTEAFF
.,few,TRBV11-3,TRBJ2-1,TGTGCCAGCAGCTTAAGCAGGAGCGGCCCCTACTACAATGAGCAGTTCTTC,CASSLSRSGPYYNEQFF
.,.,TRBV19,TRBJ2-7,TGTGCCAGTAGTCAGGGTCAGGGGTTCTTCGAGCAGTACTTC,CASSQGQGFFEQYF
TRBD1,.,TRBV4-1,TRBJ2-4,TGCGCCAGCAGCCAGGGGGACAGGGGGATCGCCAAAAACATTCAGTACTTC,CASSQGDRGIAKNIQYF
.,.,TRBV11-3,TRBJ2-1,TGTGCCAGCAGCTTGGTTGGGGAACGTTATGAGCAGTTCTTC,CASSLVGERYEQFF
TRBD1,.,TRBV30,TRBJ2-7,TGTGCCTGGAGTAAAGGGGGCGCAATATACGAGCAGTACTTC,CAWSKGGAIYEQYF
TRBD2,once,TRBV29-1,TRBJ2-3,TGCAGCGTTGAAATCGCTAGCGGGCGCACAGATACGCAGTATTTT,CSVEIASGRTDTQYF
.,.,TRBV6-4,TRBJ2-1,TGTGCCATCAGTGTGGGGAATGAGCAGTTCTTC,CAISVGNEQFF
.,.,TRBV6-1,TRBJ2-5,TGTGCCAGCAGTGAAGGTGTAGTCGGGGCAGAGACCCAGTACTTC,CASSEGVVGAETQYF
.,.,TRBV12-5,TRBJ1-4,TGTGCTAGTGGTTTGGGTAGAGGGCGAGCCGAAAAACTGTTTTTT,CASGLGRGRAEKLFF
.,.,TRBV7-2,TRBJ1-1,TGTGCCAGCAGCTTAAATGAGAACACTGAAGCTTTCTTT,CASSLNENTEAFF
.,.,TRBV11-3,TRBJ2-5,TGTGCCAGCACCCCTGATTCAGGGAGCGAGACCCAGTACTTC,CASTPDSGSETQYF
.,.,TRBV5-1,TRBJ1-1,TGCGCCAGCAGCTTGAAAGGACCCGAAAACACTGAAGCTTTCTTT,CASSLKGPENTEAFF
TRBD1,once,TRBV19,TRBJ1-1,TGTGCCAGTGACCCTACAGGGGGCTCCACTGAAGCTTTCTTT,CASDPTGGSTEAFF
.,.,TRBV6-8,TRBJ2-5,TGTGCCAGCAGTTACGGTTCGTACCAAGAGACCCAGTACTTC,CASSYGSYQETQYF
TRBD1,once,TRBV11-3,TRBJ1-1,TGTGCCAGCAGCTTATCCCCTTACAGGGGGCGGCGGAGGAGAGCTGAAGCTTTCTTT,CASSLSPYRGRRRRAEAFF
.,.,TRBV11-3,TRBJ2-2,TGTGCCAGCAGCTTTCCAGGAGAACCCACCGGGGAGCTGTTTTTT,CASSFPGEPTGELFF
.,.,TRBV29-1,TRBJ1-2,TGCAGCGCTTCCCGGGGGCCCTATGGCTACACCTTC,CSASRGPYGYTF
TRBD2,.,TRBV15,TRBJ2-7,TGTGCCACCAGCAGAGACCTAGCGGGAGGCTACGAGCAGTACTTC,CATSRDLAGGYEQYF
.,.,TRBV6-7,TRBJ1-1,TGTGCCAGCTGGGGGGACACTGAAGCTTTCTTT,CASWGDTEAFF
.,.,TRBV28,TRBJ2-3,TGTGCCAGCAGTTTAGGCGGCTCCACAGATACGCAGTATTTT,CASSLGGSTDTQYF
.,.,TRBV11-3,TRBJ2-5,TGTGCCAGCAGGGGGGACGTATCACAAGAGACCCAGTACTTC,CASRGDVSQETQYF